This TCR beta chain was profiled in a study of blood T cell repertoires in COVID-19. Study-level information: The samples span acute and convalescent COVID-19 from the United States, Italy and Spain. PBMCs, B-cell-depleted T cells, or T cells were the source of the cDNA or gDNA that made up the material.

Under the authors' procedure: By means of reference gene primer amplification, nucleated cell counts were estimated. This table comes from immunoSEQ multiplex PCR, and its TCRdb copy is limited to in-frame clones, with some not included. V, J and clone size derive from that table, while D and trimming were established from the DNA sequence. Among 310,000 or so clones listed, around 85% were seen once. Losses at the gene ends were 3 bases for V and 5 bases for J; bases not matched to a gene: 5. The CDR3 has 15 amino acids. Germline V gene sequence: CDR1 MNHNY, CDR2 SVGAGI (reference sequence). The chain employs TRBV6-6 and TRBJ2-7; 12 nucleotides match TRBD1. The sample taken for sequencing was peripheral blood. This sequence originates from a woman aged 30 to 39 who had recovered from COVID-19. CDR3 nucleotides: TGTGCCAGCAGTTATCCGGGACAGGGGGCCGACGAGCAGTACTTC. Amino acids: CASSYPGQGADEQYF.